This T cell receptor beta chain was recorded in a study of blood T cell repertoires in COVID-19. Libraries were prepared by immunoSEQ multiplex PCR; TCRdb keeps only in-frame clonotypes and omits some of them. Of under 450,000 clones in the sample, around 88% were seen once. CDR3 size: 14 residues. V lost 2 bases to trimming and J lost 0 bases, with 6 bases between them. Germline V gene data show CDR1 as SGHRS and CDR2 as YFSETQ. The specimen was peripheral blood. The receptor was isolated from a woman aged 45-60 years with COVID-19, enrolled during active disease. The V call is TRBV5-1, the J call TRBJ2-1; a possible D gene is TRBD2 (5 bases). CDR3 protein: CASSFRGSYNEQFF. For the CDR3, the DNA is TGCGCCAGCAGCTTTCGGGGCTCCTACAATGAGCAGTTCTTC.